This TCR beta chain was captured by sequencing in a study of shared clonotypes between healthy human individuals. CDR1 is WNHNN, CDR2 SYGVQD, per germline (reference sequence). This CDR3 is 17 amino acids long. The sample holds a few counts of this clone. Clones were sequenced by immunoSEQ multiplex PCR, and TCRdb holds only the in-frame ones, with some missing. The sample yields around 2.3 million clones, approximately 94% seen once. Material for sequencing was naive CD4+ T cells sorted from blood. Subset indicated: CD45RA+ positively selected. This clonotype was sampled from a man aged 18 to 29 in good health. This chain uses TRBV10-1 with TRBJ2-4; TRBD2 matches at 8 bases. The CDR3 DNA is TGCGAAATAAAACTAGCGGAAAATCCGGTAGCCAAAAACATTCAGTACTTC. Protein: CEIKLAENPVAKNIQYF.